This TCR beta chain was recorded in a study of blood T cell repertoires in COVID-19. Whole-study context: Whether acute or convalescent, the COVID-19 samples came from the United States, Italy and Spain. PBMCs, B-cell-depleted T cells, or T cells provided the cDNA or gDNA that made up the material.

How the authors handled the data: Nucleated cell counts were estimated from reference gene primer amplification. Sequencing used immunoSEQ multiplex PCR; TCRdb keeps in-frame clones, though not all of them. V and J calls and clone size are given by that table; D and trimming were obtained from the DNA. The top ten clones hold under 30% of a sample with about 230,000 clones, over 80% of them seen once. Trimming took 5 bases from V and 5 from J, leaving 18 bases between them. Germline V gene data show CDR1 as SSHAT and CDR2 as FNYEAQ (reference sequence). There are 15 residues in the CDR3. The source material was peripheral blood. The clonotype originates from a man aged 40-55 years with acute or convalescent COVID-19. This chain uses TRBV7-7 with TRBJ2-5; perhaps TRBD1 as D (5 bases). CDR3 in amino acids: CASSDNTAPGETQYF. CDR3 sequence (DNA): TGTGCCAGCAGCGATAATACAGCTCCAGGGGAGACCCAGTACTTC.